These 8 T cell receptor beta chains were sequenced from one sample in a study of cytomegalovirus exposure and HLA in healthy donors. PCR employed 60 Vbeta and 13 Jbeta primers. TCRdb's table, derived via immunoSEQ multiplex PCR, lists solely in-frame clones and lacks some. The sample records 90,000 to 130,000 clones, approximately 82% being singletons. The sequenced sample was PBMCs. The receptors originated from a man between 25 and 39 years old in good health and CMV-seropositive.

This chain links TRBV7-9 with TRBJ1-5; TRBD1 is a possible D gene (5 bases). V was clipped by 6 bases and J by 0 bases, with 12 bases between them. Germline V lookup: CDR1 SEHNR, CDR2 FQNEAQ (reference sequence). This CDR3 spans 15 amino acids. Written as DNA, the CDR3 is TGTGCCAGCAGTGGAGGGGTGTATAGCAATCAGCCCCAGCATTTT. It is translated as CASSGGVYSNQPQHF.

The V gene is TRBV30, the J gene TRBJ1-5, with D tentatively TRBD1 (5 bases). Germline CDR1 GTSNPN, CDR2 SVGIG (reference sequence). Trimming cost V 3 bases and J 1 base, with 13 bases left between them. The length of the CDR3 is 15 residues. The CDR3 DNA follows: TGTGCCTGGAGAGAGGGACTTACGAGCAATCAGCCCCAGCATTTT. Translation: CAWREGLTSNQPQHF.

A remark on this clone: At one end the junction does not follow the germline gene, possibly because of a read error. In the same sample, other DNA sequences code for this CDR3. The chain has TRBV10-3 and TRBJ1-6; 9 nucleotides align to TRBD1. This CDR3 has 15 residues. Germline CDR1 and CDR2: ENHRY and SYGVKD. CDR3 bases: TGTGCCATCAGCAACCCGGGACAGGGAGATTCGCCCCTCCACTTT. It encodes CAISNPGQGDSPLHF.

The chain has TRBV7-2 and TRBJ1-5; D gene uncertain. This CDR3 has 13 residues. V lost 4 bases and J 4 bases, leaving 8 bases between the germline ends. Germline V gene data show CDR1 as SGHTA and CDR2 as FQGNSA. In DNA form, the CDR3 reads TGTGCCAGCAGCTCGGCGGGAAATCAGCCCCAGCATTTT. It is translated as CASSSAGNQPQHF.

The chain uses TRBV28 and TRBJ2-1; 9 nucleotides line up with TRBD1. This CDR3 has 14 amino acids. With 5 bases clipped from V and 6 bases from J, the junction kept 5 bases outside the gene matches. The germline gives CDR1 MDHEN, CDR2 SYDVKM. The CDR3 protein is CASSKATGGNEQFF. The CDR3 DNA reads TGTGCCAGCAGTAAGGCGACAGGGGGCAATGAGCAGTTCTTC. The full variable domain, its missing parts supplied by reference TRBV28 and TRBJ2-1, is DVKVTQSSRYLVKRTGEKVFLECVQDMDHENMFWYRQDPGLGLRLIYFSYDVKMKEKGDIPEGYSVSREKKERFSLILESASTNQTSMYLCASSKATGGNEQFFGPGTRLTVL.

V gene TRBV28 combines with J gene TRBJ2-3, with D possibly matching TRBD1 (7 bases). The CDR3 totals 14 residues. Germline lookup yields CDR1 MDHEN and CDR2 SYDVKM. V lost 4 bases, J lost 3 bases, and 11 bases lay in between. The CDR3 is CASSSGGLTDTQYF. In DNA, the CDR3 is TGTGCCAGCAGTTCAGGGGGGCTGACAGATACGCAGTATTTT.

The chain is built from TRBV6-1 and TRBJ2-5, with 8 positions matching TRBD1. The CDR3 runs 15 residues. Germline CDR1 is MNHNS and CDR2 is SASEGT. The trim removed 2 bases at V and 0 bases at J, leaving 2 bases unmatched. This CDR3 is CASSELTGDQETQYF. CDR3 DNA sequence: TGTGCCAGCAGTGAATTGACAGGGGACCAAGAGACCCAGTACTTC.

The genes are TRBV7-2 and TRBJ2-5; TRBD2 agrees at 8 bases. From germline, CDR1 is SGHTA and CDR2 FQGNSA. The CDR3 totals 18 residues. V was clipped by 2 bases and J by 1 base; unmatched bases: 12. CDR3 nucleotides: TGTGCCAGCAGCTTATCATACTGGCGGGGGGCTACCCAAGAGACCCAGTACTTC. Protein: CASSLSYWRGATQETQYF.